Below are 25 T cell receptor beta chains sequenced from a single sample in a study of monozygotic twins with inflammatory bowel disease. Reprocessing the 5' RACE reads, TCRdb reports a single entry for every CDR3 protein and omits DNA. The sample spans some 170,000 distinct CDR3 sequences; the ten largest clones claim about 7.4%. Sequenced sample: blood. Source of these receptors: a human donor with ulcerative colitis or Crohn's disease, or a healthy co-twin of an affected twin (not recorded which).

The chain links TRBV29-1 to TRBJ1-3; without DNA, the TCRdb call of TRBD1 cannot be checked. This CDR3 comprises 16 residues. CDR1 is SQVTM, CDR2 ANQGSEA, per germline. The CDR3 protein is CSVESGRAGAGNTIYF.

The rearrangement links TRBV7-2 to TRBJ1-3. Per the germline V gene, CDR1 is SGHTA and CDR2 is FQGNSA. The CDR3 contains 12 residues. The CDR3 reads CASSLVGNTIYF.

CDR3 protein: CASSSGRLYNSPLHF. This chain joins TRBV6-5 and TRBJ1-6; the D gene TCRdb calls, TRBD1, cannot be checked with no DNA. The CDR3 has 15 amino acids. Per germline, CDR1 MNHEY and CDR2 SVGAGI.

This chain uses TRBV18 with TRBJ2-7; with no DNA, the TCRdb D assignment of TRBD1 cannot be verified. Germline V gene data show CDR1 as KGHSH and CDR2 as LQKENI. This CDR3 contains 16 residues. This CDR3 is CASSIGVGQRTYEQYF. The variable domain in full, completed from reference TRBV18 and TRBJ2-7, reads NAGVMQNPRHLVRRRGQEARLRCSPMKGHSHVYWYRQLPEEGLKFMVYLQKENIIDESGMPKERFSAEFPKEGPSILRIQQVVRGDSAAYFCASSIGVGQRTYEQYFGPGTRLTVT.

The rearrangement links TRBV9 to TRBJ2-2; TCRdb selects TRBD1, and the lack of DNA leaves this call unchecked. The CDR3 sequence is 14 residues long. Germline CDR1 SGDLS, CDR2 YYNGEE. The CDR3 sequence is CASSPPLNTGELFF.

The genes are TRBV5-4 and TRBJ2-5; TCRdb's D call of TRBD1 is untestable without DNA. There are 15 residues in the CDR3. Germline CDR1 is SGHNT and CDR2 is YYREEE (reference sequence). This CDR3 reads CASSFMGQLKETQYF.

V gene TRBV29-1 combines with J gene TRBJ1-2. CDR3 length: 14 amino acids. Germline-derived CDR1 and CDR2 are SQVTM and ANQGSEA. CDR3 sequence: CSVETTPPQHGYTF.

CDR3 residues: CASSFGPTYGYTF. This chain connects TRBV7-3 to TRBJ1-2. This CDR3 comprises 13 residues. Germline V gene data show CDR1 as SGHTA and CDR2 as FQGTGA.

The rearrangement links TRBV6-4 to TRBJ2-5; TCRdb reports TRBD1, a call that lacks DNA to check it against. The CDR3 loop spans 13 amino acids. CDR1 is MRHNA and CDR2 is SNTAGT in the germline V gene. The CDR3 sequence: CASSFQSGETQYF.

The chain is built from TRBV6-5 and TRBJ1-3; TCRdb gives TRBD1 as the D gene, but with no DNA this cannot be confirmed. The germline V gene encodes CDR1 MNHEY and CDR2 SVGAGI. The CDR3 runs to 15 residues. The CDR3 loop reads CASSYGDRAGNTIYF.

CDR3 in amino acids: CASSHGEGRTDTQYF. This chain links TRBV5-1 with TRBJ2-3; the D gene TCRdb calls, TRBD1, cannot be checked with no DNA. CDR1 and CDR2 from the germline V gene are SGHRS and YFSETQ. This CDR3 region has 15 residues.

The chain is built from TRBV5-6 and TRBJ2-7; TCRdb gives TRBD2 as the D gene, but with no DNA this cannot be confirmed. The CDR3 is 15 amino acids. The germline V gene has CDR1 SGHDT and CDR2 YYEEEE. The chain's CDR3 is CASGLYRTETYEQYF.

The chain's CDR3 is CASSSDIPDTQYF. J is TRBJ2-3 and V is TRBV19; there is no DNA to check the TCRdb D call of TRBD1. The CDR3 is 13 residues long. CDR1 and CDR2 (germline): LNHDA, SQIVND (reference sequence).

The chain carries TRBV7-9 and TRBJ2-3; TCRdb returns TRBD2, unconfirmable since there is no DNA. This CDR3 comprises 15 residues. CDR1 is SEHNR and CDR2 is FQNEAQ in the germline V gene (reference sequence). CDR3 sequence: CASSPTSGSTDTQYF.

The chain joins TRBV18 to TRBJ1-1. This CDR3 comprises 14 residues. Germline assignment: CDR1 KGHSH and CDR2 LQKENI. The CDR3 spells CASSPARMNTEAFF.

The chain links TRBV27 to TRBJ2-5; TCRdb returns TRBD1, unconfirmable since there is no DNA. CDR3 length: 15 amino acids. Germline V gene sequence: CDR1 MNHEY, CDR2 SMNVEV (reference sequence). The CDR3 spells CASSWTGTLQETQYF.

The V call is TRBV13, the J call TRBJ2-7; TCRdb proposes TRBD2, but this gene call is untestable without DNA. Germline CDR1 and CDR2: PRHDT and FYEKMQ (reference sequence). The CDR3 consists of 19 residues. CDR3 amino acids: CASSPKPRTSGTSGYEQYF.

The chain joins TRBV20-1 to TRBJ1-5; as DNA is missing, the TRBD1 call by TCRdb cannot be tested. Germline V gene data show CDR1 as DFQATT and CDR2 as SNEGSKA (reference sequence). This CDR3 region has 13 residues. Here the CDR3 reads CSATGTVNQPQHF.

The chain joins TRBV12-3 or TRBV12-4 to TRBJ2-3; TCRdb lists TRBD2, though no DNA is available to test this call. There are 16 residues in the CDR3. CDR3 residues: CASSPGGGTSTDTQYF.

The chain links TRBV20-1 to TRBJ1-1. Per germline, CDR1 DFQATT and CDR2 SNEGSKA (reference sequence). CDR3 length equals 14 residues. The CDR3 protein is CSGKSGLGNTEAFF.

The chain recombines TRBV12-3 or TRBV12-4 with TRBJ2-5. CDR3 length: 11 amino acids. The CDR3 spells CASSSVETQYF.

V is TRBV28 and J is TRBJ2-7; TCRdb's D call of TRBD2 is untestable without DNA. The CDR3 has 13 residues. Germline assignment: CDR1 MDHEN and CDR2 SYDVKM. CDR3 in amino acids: CASSLLGGYEQYF.

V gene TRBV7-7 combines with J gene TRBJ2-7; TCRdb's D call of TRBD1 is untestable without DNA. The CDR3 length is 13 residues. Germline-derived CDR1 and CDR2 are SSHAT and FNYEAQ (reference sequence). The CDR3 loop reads CASSSSDGAEQYF.

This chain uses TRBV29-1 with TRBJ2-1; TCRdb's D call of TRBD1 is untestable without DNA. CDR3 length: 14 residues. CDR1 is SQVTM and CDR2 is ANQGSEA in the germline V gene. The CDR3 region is CSVGTQRSYNEQFF.

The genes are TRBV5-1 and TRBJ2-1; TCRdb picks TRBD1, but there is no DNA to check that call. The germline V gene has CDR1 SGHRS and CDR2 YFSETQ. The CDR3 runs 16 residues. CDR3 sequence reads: CASSLGGRERYNEQFF.